One sample yielded the 30 T cell receptor beta chains listed below, sequenced in a study of T cell changes during pregnancy in multiple sclerosis. Profiled with immunoSEQ multiplex PCR; TCRdb holds only in-frame clones, not every one. The table lists tens of thousands of clones, approximately 93% of them singletons, with roughly 0.5% in the top ten. The sample in question was CD4+ T cells from peripheral blood mononuclear cells, obtained in the first trimester of pregnancy. All receptors come from a female donor with multiple sclerosis, enrolled in a pregnancy study.

The CDR3 sequence: CASSSGNGNTIYF. In DNA form, the CDR3 reads TGTGCCAGCAGTTCCGGGAATGGAAACACCATATATTTT. J is TRBJ1-3 and V is TRBV7-3; D is unclear. The germline V and J ends were trimmed by 6 bases and 3 bases, with 9 bases remaining between them. The CDR3 length is 13 residues. Germline values: CDR1 SGHTA, CDR2 FQGTGA.

This clone showed up just once. The gene calls are TRBV11-2 and TRBJ1-3, with D maybe TRBD1 (6 bases). Germline values: CDR1 SGHAT, CDR2 FQNNGV. Deletions cut 2 bases from V and 4 bases from J, with 12 bases between. This CDR3 region has 15 residues. The CDR3 sequence: CASSLRGAGGNTIYF. As DNA, the CDR3 is TGTGCCAGCAGCTTACGGGGGGCAGGGGGAAACACCATATATTTT.

The chain has TRBV20-1 and TRBJ2-1; no reliable D call. Germline CDR1 reads DFQATT; CDR2 reads SNEGSKA (reference sequence). V was clipped by 3 bases and J by 8 bases, with 5 bases between them. This CDR3 has 10 amino acids. For the CDR3, the DNA is TGCAGTGCTAGGAGTTATGAGCAGTTCTTC. It is translated as CSARSYEQFF.

The count of this clone is one. J is TRBJ2-1 and V is TRBV19; 8 bases agree with TRBD1. V was pared by 9 bases and J by 3 bases, with 7 bases of the junction left unmatched. Germline V gene lookup returns CDR1 LNHDA and CDR2 SQIVND (reference sequence). The CDR3 has 14 amino acids. The DNA of the CDR3 is TGTGCCAGCCAGAGACAGGGGTACTACAATGAGCAGTTCTTC. Translated: CASQRQGYYNEQFF.

V usage is TRBV6-1 and J usage is TRBJ2-7; 7 bases agree with TRBD1. Looked up from germline, CDR1 is MNHNS and CDR2 is SASEGT. CDR3 length equals 14 residues. J gave up 0 bases and V 5 bases, and 4 bases lay outside the gene matches. The CDR3 DNA is TGTGCCAGCAGTATTCGGGACAGCTCCTACGAGCAGTACTTC. Its translation: CASSIRDSSYEQYF.

This sequence joins TRBV7-3 and TRBJ1-1; D is unclear. Germline-derived CDR1 and CDR2 are SGHTA and FQGTGA. The CDR3 consists of 15 residues. Trimming pared 6 bases from V and 0 bases from J, leaving 14 bases between. The CDR3 spells CASRRSGSLNTEAFF. The DNA of the CDR3 is TGTGCCAGCAGACGATCGGGATCCTTGAACACTGAAGCTTTCTTT.

V usage is TRBV7-3 and J usage is TRBJ1-5, with 7 bases identical to TRBD1. J gave up 0 bases and V 3 bases, and 2 bases lay outside the gene matches. Germline lookup yields CDR1 SGHTA and CDR2 FQGTGA. The CDR3 runs 15 residues. As DNA, the CDR3 is TGTGCCAGCAGCTTGGGGACAGATAGCAATCAGCCCCAGCATTTT. Amino acid sequence: CASSLGTDSNQPQHF.

The V and J genes are TRBV12-5 and TRBJ1-1; unclear D gene. V was trimmed by 6 bases and J by 5 bases, leaving 19 bases between them. Germline values: CDR1 LGHNT, CDR2 FRNRAP. The CDR3 has 15 amino acids. As DNA, the CDR3 is TGTGCTAGTGGCCCCGAGATGACGCGGGTAACTGAAGCTTTCTTT. Translating gives CASGPEMTRVTEAFF. Together with reference TRBV12-5 and TRBJ1-1, the CDR3 gives the full variable domain: DARVTQTPRHKVTEMGQEVTMRCQPILGHNTVFWYRQTMMQGLELLAYFRNRAPLDDSGMPKDRFSAEMPDATLATLKIQPSEPRDSAVYFCASGPEMTRVTEAFFGQGTRLTVV.

A few counts support this clone. This chain links TRBV19 with TRBJ1-1; 8 bases align to TRBD1. V was clipped by 6 bases and J by 1 base; unmatched bases: 7. This CDR3 has 15 amino acids. Germline CDR1 and CDR2: LNHDA and SQIVND (reference sequence). Here the CDR3 DNA reads TGTGCCAGTAGCCTGACAGGGGCCGCGAACACTGAAGCTTTCTTT. Amino acid sequence: CASSLTGAANTEAFF.

The chain uses TRBV27 and TRBJ2-1; no clear D. V lost 3 bases and J 9 bases, leaving 9 bases between the germline ends. The CDR3 is 12 residues long. The germline gives CDR1 MNHEY, CDR2 SMNVEV (reference sequence). As DNA, the CDR3 is TGTGCCAGCAGTTTTCGCGGTAGTGAGCAGTTCTTC. Translated: CASSFRGSEQFF.

This chain uses TRBV6-1 with TRBJ1-1; D unresolved. V lost 7 bases and J lost 0, with 9 bases in between. The CDR3 contains 13 residues. Germline loops: CDR1 MNHNS, CDR2 SASEGT. This CDR3 reads CASTGVVNTEAFF. The DNA for the CDR3 is TGTGCCAGCACCGGGGTAGTGAACACTGAAGCTTTCTTT.

This chain links TRBV19 with TRBJ1-6; no clear D gene. This CDR3 has 16 residues. Per the germline V gene, CDR1 is LNHDA and CDR2 is SQIVND (reference sequence). Trimming took 4 bases from V and 3 from J, leaving 13 bases between them. In DNA form, the CDR3 reads TGTGCCAGTAGTACCACCCCACAGAACTATAATTCACCCCTCCACTTT. Protein: CASSTTPQNYNSPLHF. The full variable domain, completed using reference TRBV19 and TRBJ1-6, is DGGITQSPKYLFRKEGQNVTLSCEQNLNHDAMYWYRQDPGQGLRLIYYSQIVNDFQKGDIAEGYSVSREKKESFPLTVTSAQKNPTAFYLCASSTTPQNYNSPLHFGNGTRLTVT.

The count of this clone is one. The rearrangement uses TRBV19 and TRBJ1-4, with D possibly TRBD1 on 5 matching bases. The length of the CDR3 is 13 residues. Germline V CDR1 and CDR2: LNHDA, SQIVND (reference sequence). Trimming shortened V by 10 bases and J by 7 bases, and 16 bases separated the two germline ends. CDR3 loop: CATAPGGIEKLFF. CDR3 in DNA: TGTGCCACAGCACCCGGGGGGATTGAAAAACTGTTTTTT. The complete variable domain, with remaining parts taken from reference TRBV19 and TRBJ1-4, reads DGGITQSPKYLFRKEGQNVTLSCEQNLNHDAMYWYRQDPGQGLRLIYYSQIVNDFQKGDIAEGYSVSREKKESFPLTVTSAQKNPTAFYLCATAPGGIEKLFFGSGTQLSVL.

The V call is TRBV19, the J call TRBJ1-5; TRBD1 matches 10 bases. V lost 5 bases to trimming and J lost 7 bases; unmatched junction nucleotides: 14. From germline, CDR1 is LNHDA and CDR2 SQIVND (reference sequence). This CDR3 is built from 17 residues. CDR3 amino acids: CASSPPPGDRGVQPQHF. The CDR3 bases are TGTGCCAGTAGTCCCCCCCCCGGGGACAGGGGAGTACAGCCCCAGCATTTT.

Only one count was recorded for this clone. The J gene is TRBJ1-2, the V gene TRBV2; weak D call: TRBD1 (6 bases). The CDR3 is 14 residues long. V lost 3 bases, J lost 3 bases, and 11 bases lay in between. Germline lookup yields CDR1 SNHLY and CDR2 FYNNEI. The DNA for the CDR3 is TGTGCCAGCAGTGAGACAGGATCGGACTATGGCTACACCTTC. Its protein product is CASSETGSDYGYTF.

This chain uses TRBV6-5 with TRBJ1-3, with a tentative D call TRBD1 (5 bases). This CDR3 comprises 16 residues. Germline CDR1 is MNHEY and CDR2 is SVGAGI. V was pared by 2 bases and J by 4 bases, with 15 bases between. Here the CDR3 DNA reads TGTGCCAGCAGTTACGCGCTACGGGGGGGAGGAAACACCATATATTTT. Protein sequence: CASSYALRGGGNTIYF.

This clone was detected once. The chain joins TRBV5-1 to TRBJ2-1; TRBD2 matches at 11 bases. The J segment lost 11 bases and the V segment lost 1 base, leaving 8 bases of the junction unmatched. Germline V CDR1 and CDR2: SGHRS, YFSETQ. CDR3 length: 15 amino acids. The CDR3 region has the DNA TGCGCCAGCAGCTTGAGTCTAGCGGGGGGCCAAAAGCAGTTCTTC. It encodes CASSLSLAGGQKQFF.

The genes are TRBV5-8 and TRBJ2-4; possible D gene TRBD2, 5 bases. The germline gives CDR1 SGHTS, CDR2 YDEGEE. CDR3 length: 14 residues. V lost 4 bases and J lost 1, with 9 bases in between. The CDR3 region has the DNA TGTGCCAGCAGCCTGGAGGAGGCCAAAAACATTCAGTACTTC. This codes for CASSLEEAKNIQYF.

The V call is TRBV7-9, the J call TRBJ1-5; D possibly corresponds to TRBD1 (6 bases). This CDR3 is built from 13 residues. Trimming removed 10 bases at V and 0 bases at J, with 10 bases between. From germline, CDR1 is SEHNR and CDR2 FQNEAQ (reference sequence). CDR3 bases: TGTGCCATTCAGGGGAATAGCAATCAGCCCCAGCATTTT. It translates to CAIQGNSNQPQHF.

This clone was seen more than once but under ten times. The chain has TRBV30 and TRBJ1-4; maybe TRBD1 (6 bases). Germline V gene lookup returns CDR1 GTSNPN and CDR2 SVGIG (reference sequence). The V end was cut by 3 bases, the J end by 5 bases, with 13 bases between. The CDR3 consists of 14 residues. The CDR3 sequence: CAWSAGGKNEKLFF. The CDR3 DNA follows: TGTGCCTGGAGCGCGGGGGGCAAGAATGAAAAACTGTTTTTT.

The chain uses TRBV11-2 and TRBJ1-5; D is undetermined. The length of the CDR3 is 15 residues. Germline V gene lookup returns CDR1 SGHAT and CDR2 FQNNGV. V was shortened by 1 base and J by 4 bases, with 11 bases between the two germline ends. CDR3 protein: CASSLGGSGNQPQHF. DNA for the CDR3: TGTGCCAGCAGCTTAGGCGGGTCGGGGAATCAGCCCCAGCATTTT.

This chain joins TRBV6-1 and TRBJ1-6; 7 bases are shared with TRBD1. Trimming removed 4 bases from V and 6 bases from J; junction bases left unmatched: 3. The V gene's germline CDR1 is MNHNS and CDR2 SASEGT. The length of the CDR3 is 14 residues. CDR3: CASSVTGANSPLHF. The CDR3 nucleotides read TGTGCCAGCAGTGTTACAGGGGCTAATTCACCCCTCCACTTT.

The chain carries TRBV10-1 and TRBJ1-3; 10 positions agree with TRBD1. CDR1 WNHNN and CDR2 SYGVQD come from the germline V gene (reference sequence). The junction had 14 bases not matched to a gene; V was cut back by 0 bases and J by 0 bases. This CDR3 is 21 amino acids long. The CDR3 is CASSESKRDRGPSHSGNTIYF. CDR3 in DNA: TGCGCCAGCAGTGAGTCGAAACGGGACAGGGGTCCGTCCCACTCTGGAAACACCATATATTTT.

V gene TRBV19 combines with J gene TRBJ2-1, with TRBD2 matching 13 bases. The CDR3 runs to 15 residues. With 6 bases clipped from V and 9 bases from J, the junction kept 8 bases outside the gene matches. In germline, CDR1 is LNHDA, CDR2 SQIVND (reference sequence). The CDR3: CASSLTSGGASEQFF. CDR3 nucleotides: TGTGCCAGTAGCTTAACTAGCGGGGGGGCCTCTGAGCAGTTCTTC.

Here the CDR3 DNA reads TGTGCCAGTAACGTAGGGGTGATTAGGACAGAAGGCAATCAGCCCCAGCATTTT. Translation: CASNVGVIRTEGNQPQHF. The rearrangement links TRBV19 to TRBJ1-5; D perhaps matches TRBD1 (6 bases). V gave up 7 bases and J gave up 2 bases, with 24 bases separating them. Germline V CDR1 and CDR2: LNHDA, SQIVND (reference sequence). This CDR3 is built from 18 residues.

The rearrangement links TRBV25-1 to TRBJ1-6, with D perhaps matching TRBD1 (5 bases). CDR1 and CDR2 (germline): MGHDK, SYGVNS. CDR3 size: 14 residues. The V gene lost 6 bases and the J gene lost 4 bases, with 10 bases spanning the gap. CDR3 nucleotides: TGTGCCAGCAGGGCGGGACTTTATAATTCACCCCTCCACTTT. Amino acids: CASRAGLYNSPLHF.

Notes on this clone: Relative to the germline gene, one junction end is altered; a read error may explain this. The rearrangement links TRBV7-2 to TRBJ1-5; 7 bases fit TRBD1. The CDR3 totals 13 residues. Germline V lookup: CDR1 SGHTA, CDR2 FQGNSA. CDR3 sequence reads: CASSLSQWDSRNF. DNA of the CDR3: TGTGCCAGCAGCTTAAGTCAATGGGACAGTCGGAATTTT.

This clone was counted between two and nine times. The chain carries TRBV6-5 and TRBJ2-7, with TRBD2 matching over 8 bases. The CDR3 runs 14 residues. With V trimmed by 6 bases and J by 1 base, 5 bases remained unmatched. Germline CDR1 and CDR2: MNHEY and SVGAGI. The CDR3 loop is CASSVSGESYEQYF. In DNA, the CDR3 is TGTGCCAGCAGCGTTAGCGGGGAGTCCTACGAGCAGTACTTC.

The V and J genes are TRBV7-6 and TRBJ1-4; 7 bases fit TRBD1. The CDR3 length is 16 residues. V shed 5 bases and J 8 bases; nucleotides not matched to a gene: 14. From germline, CDR1 is SGHVS and CDR2 FNYEAQ. CDR3 DNA sequence: TGTGCCAGCAGCCGGGGACAGAGAGCAGGACTGGAAAAACTGTTTTTT. It translates to CASSRGQRAGLEKLFF.

The rearrangement links TRBV19 to TRBJ1-4; 7 bases line up with TRBD1. The CDR3 consists of 15 residues. From germline, CDR1 is LNHDA and CDR2 SQIVND (reference sequence). With V trimmed by 6 bases and J by 7 bases, 11 bases remained unmatched. The CDR3 loop reads CASRKEGARGEKLFF. CDR3 coding DNA: TGTGCCAGTAGGAAGGAGGGGGCGAGGGGTGAAAAACTGTTTTTT.